One TCR beta chain is described in this entry. Antigen specificity is unknown. Assay: immunoSEQ multiplex PCR; the TCRdb copy retains only in-frame clones and omits some. Of 110,000 or so clones in the sample, around 90% were seen once. The data derive from a study of T cell responses to AZD1222 COVID-19 vaccine. Germline V gene lookup returns CDR1 MNHEY and CDR2 SMNVEV (reference sequence). CDR3 length: 17 amino acids. V shed 2 bases and J shed 3 bases, with 17 bases lying between them. Points from the study as a whole: Donors were chiefly white British, with a greater number of females, and clonal diversity was perhaps underestimated. Scientists sampled the repertoires only once the peak T cell response had passed. Just a handful of people given AZD1222 tested seropositive at baseline. Dominant CD4 TCR responses targeted spike regions 160-218 and 743-854.

This receptor was taken from an adult who received the MenACWY meningococcal vaccine as a control. The genes are TRBV27 and TRBJ2-1; perhaps TRBD2 as D (6 bases). Sequences were derived from peripheral blood, sampled 28 days after the second dose of the MenACWY control vaccine. The CDR3 DNA sequence: TGTGCCAGCAGTTTAGGCCTTGCGATAGCGGTCTACAATGAGCAGTTCTTC. The encoded protein is CASSLGLAIAVYNEQFF.